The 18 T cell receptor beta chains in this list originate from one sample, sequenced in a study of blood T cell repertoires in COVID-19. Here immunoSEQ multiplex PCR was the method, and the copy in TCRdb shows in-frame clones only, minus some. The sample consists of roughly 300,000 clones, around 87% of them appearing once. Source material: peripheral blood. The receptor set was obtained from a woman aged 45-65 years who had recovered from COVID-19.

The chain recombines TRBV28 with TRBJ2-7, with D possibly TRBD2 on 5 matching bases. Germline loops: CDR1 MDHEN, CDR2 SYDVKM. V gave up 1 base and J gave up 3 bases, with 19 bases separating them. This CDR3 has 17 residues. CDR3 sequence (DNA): TGTGCCAGCAGTTTATTTCCCGCGGGTCTCGAGGGCTACGAGCAGTACTTC. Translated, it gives CASSLFPAGLEGYEQYF.

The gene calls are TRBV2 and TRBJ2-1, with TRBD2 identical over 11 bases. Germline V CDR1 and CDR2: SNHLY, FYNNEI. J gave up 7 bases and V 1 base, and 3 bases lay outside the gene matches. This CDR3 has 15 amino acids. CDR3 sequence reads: CASSEELAGVNEQFF. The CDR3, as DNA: TGTGCCAGCAGTGAAGAACTAGCGGGAGTTAATGAGCAGTTCTTC.

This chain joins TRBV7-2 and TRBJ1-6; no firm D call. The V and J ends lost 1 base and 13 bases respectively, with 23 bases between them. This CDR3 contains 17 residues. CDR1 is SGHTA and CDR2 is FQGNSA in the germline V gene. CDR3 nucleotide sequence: TGTGCCAGCAGCTTAGACGTAGTAGGTGGAGCGACTTTCCCCCTCCACTTT. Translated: CASSLDVVGGATFPLHF.

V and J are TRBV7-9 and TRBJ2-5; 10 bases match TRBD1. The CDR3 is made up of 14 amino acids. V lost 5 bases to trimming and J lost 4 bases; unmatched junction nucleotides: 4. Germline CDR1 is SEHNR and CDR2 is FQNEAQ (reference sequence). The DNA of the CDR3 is TGTGCCAGCAGCCGGGACAGGGGTGGAGAGACCCAGTACTTC. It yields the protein CASSRDRGGETQYF.

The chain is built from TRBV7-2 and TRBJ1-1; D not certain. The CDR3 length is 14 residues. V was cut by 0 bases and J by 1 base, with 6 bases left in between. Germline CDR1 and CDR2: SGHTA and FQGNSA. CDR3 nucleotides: TGTGCCAGCAGCTTAGCGTGGCAGAACACTGAAGCTTTCTTT. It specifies CASSLAWQNTEAFF.

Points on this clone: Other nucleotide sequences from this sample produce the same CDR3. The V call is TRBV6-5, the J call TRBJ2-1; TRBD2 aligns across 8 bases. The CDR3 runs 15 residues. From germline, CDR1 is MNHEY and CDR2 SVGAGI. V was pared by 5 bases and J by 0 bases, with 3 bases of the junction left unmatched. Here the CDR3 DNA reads TGTGCCAGCAGTACCAGCGGGAGCTCCTACAATGAGCAGTTCTTC. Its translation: CASSTSGSSYNEQFF.

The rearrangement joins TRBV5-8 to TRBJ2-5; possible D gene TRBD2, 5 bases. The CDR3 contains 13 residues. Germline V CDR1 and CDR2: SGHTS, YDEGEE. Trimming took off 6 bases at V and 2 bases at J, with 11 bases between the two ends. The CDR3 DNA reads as TGTGCCAGCACCCAGACGGGACAAGAGACCCAGTACTTC. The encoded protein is CASTQTGQETQYF.

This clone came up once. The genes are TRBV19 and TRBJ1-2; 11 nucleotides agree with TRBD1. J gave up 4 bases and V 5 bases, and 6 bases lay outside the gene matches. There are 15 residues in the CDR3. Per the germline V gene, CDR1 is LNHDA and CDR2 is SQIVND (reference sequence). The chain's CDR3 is CASSAMDRGLYGYTF. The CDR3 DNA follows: TGTGCCAGTAGTGCCATGGACAGGGGGCTCTATGGCTACACCTTC.

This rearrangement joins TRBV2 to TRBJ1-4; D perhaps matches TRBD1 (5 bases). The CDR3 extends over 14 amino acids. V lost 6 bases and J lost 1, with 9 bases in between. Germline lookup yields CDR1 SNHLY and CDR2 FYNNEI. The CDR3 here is CASRGGETNEKLFF. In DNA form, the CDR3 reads TGTGCCAGCAGGGGAGGGGAAACTAATGAAAAACTGTTTTTT.

CDR3 nucleotide sequence: TGTGCCTGGAAGAGGGGGTTTGATTCACCCCTCCACTTT. It codes for CAWKRGFDSPLHF. The chain couples TRBV30 to TRBJ1-6; tentative D call: TRBD1 (6 bases). V was trimmed by 4 bases and J by 8 bases, leaving 12 bases between them. This CDR3 comprises 13 residues. The germline V gene encodes CDR1 GTSNPN and CDR2 SVGIG (reference sequence).

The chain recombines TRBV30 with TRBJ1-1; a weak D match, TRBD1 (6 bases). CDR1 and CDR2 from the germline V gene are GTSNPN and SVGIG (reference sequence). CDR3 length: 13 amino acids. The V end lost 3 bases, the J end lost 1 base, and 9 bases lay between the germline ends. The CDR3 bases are TGTGCCTGGAGAACCAGGGGGAACACTGAAGCTTTCTTT. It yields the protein CAWRTRGNTEAFF.

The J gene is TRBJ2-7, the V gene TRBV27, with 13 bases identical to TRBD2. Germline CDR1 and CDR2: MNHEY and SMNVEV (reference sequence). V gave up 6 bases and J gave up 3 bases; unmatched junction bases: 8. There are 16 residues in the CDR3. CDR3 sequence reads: CASRRTSGRIIYEQYF. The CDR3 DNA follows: TGTGCCAGCAGAAGGACTAGCGGGAGAATAATCTACGAGCAGTACTTC.

The DNA of the CDR3 is TGTGCCAGCAGTTACGAAGGGGGTTATGGCTACACCTTC. Amino acids: CASSYEGGYGYTF. V and J are TRBV6-5 and TRBJ1-2, with D perhaps matching TRBD1 (6 bases). Germline loops: CDR1 MNHEY, CDR2 SVGAGI. The V and J ends lost 2 bases and 5 bases respectively, with 9 bases between them. The CDR3 has 13 residues.

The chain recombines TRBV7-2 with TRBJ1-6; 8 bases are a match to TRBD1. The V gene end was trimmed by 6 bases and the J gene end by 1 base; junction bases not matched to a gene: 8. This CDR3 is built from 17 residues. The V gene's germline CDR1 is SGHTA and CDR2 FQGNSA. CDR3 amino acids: CASREQGGRSYNSPLHF. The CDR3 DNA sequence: TGTGCCAGCAGAGAACAGGGGGGAAGGTCCTATAATTCACCCCTCCACTTT.

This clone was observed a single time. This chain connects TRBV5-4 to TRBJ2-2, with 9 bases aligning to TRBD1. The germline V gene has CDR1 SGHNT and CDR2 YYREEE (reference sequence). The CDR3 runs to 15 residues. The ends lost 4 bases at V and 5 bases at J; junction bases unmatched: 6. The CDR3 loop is CASSPLTGGTGELFF. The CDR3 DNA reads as TGTGCCAGCAGCCCGTTGACAGGGGGGACCGGGGAGCTGTTTTTT.

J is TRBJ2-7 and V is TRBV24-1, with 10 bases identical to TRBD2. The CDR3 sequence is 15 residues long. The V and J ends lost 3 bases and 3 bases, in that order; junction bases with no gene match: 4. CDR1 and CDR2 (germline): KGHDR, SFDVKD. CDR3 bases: TGTGCCACCAGTGATCGGACTAGCGGAAACTACGAGCAGTACTTC. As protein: CATSDRTSGNYEQYF.

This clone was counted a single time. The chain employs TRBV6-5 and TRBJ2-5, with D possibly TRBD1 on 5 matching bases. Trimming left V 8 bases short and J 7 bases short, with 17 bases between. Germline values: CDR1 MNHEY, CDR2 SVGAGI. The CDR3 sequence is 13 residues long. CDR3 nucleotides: TGTGCCAGCGGATCACAGGCCGCAGCGACCCAGTACTTC. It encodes CASGSQAAATQYF.

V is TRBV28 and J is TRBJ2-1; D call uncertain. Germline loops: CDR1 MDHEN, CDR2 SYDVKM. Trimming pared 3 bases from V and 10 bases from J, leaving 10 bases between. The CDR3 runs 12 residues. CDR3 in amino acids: CASSLSLPEQFF. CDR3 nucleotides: TGTGCCAGCAGTTTGTCACTACCGGAGCAGTTCTTC.